Listed here are 25 T cell receptor beta chains from one sample, sequenced in a study of blood T cells in healthy people across ages. A J-beta primer mix and a sample-barcoded 5' primer were used in a second PCR of roughly 7 to 12 cycles. TCRdb reanalysed the 5' RACE reads using MiXCR and keeps one entry per CDR3 protein. The table shows about 1 million distinct CDR3 sequences, with roughly 45% occurring only once. The sample taken for sequencing was blood. The source of these receptors is a woman aged 60-75 years in good health.

The V gene is TRBV20-1, the J gene TRBJ1-4, with 8 bases matching TRBD1. The V gene end was trimmed by 5 bases and the J gene end by 8 bases; junction bases not matched to a gene: 7. Germline CDR1 DFQATT, CDR2 SNEGSKA (reference sequence). This CDR3 has 13 amino acids. This chain's CDR3 is CSASDRDTEKLFF. The CDR3 DNA reads as TGCAGTGCTTCGGACAGGGATACCGAAAAACTGTTTTTT.

This chain links TRBV7-8 with TRBJ2-7; 13 bases are a match to TRBD2. This CDR3 contains 14 residues. Losses at the gene ends were 1 base for V and 9 bases for J; bases not matched to a gene: 3. The germline gives CDR1 SGHVS, CDR2 FQNEAQ. CDR3: CASSLELAGGVQYF. In nucleotides, the CDR3 is TGTGCCAGCAGCTTAGAACTAGCGGGAGGGGTGCAGTACTTC.

Remarks on this clonotype: The junction shows a germline mismatch at one end, possibly a read error. The rearrangement joins TRBV5-1 to TRBJ2-5; D unclear. The J call is in doubt because the DNA end fits TRBJ2-7 better. Germline V gene data show CDR1 as SGHRS and CDR2 as YFSETQ. The CDR3 totals 13 residues. The CDR3 DNA reads as TGCGCCAGCATCTTGGACGTCCCCTACGAGCAGTACTTC. This translates into CASILDVPYEQYF.

This clonotype came up a few times. The chain combines TRBV10-3 with TRBJ2-1, with TRBD2 matching over 8 bases. The V segment lost 0 bases and the J segment 0 bases; nucleotides outside the gene matches: 4. Germline CDR1 and CDR2: ENHRY and SYGVKD. The CDR3 has 17 amino acids. CDR3 in amino acids: CAISESQGLGSYNEQFF. The DNA for the CDR3 is TGTGCCATCAGTGAGTCCCAGGGACTAGGCTCCTACAATGAGCAGTTCTTC.

This clonotype was recorded a few times. V and J are TRBV12-1 and TRBJ2-1. TRBV12-1 is flagged as a pseudogene. The CDR3 runs to 14 residues. The CDR3, as DNA: TGTGCCGCAGCGGTCCTGGATCCCTACAATGAGCAGTTCTTC. Its translation is CAAAVLDPYNEQFF.

This clonotype has a handful of counts. The germline gene is not matched at one end of the junction; a read error may be the cause. The chain carries TRBV20-1 and TRBJ2-5; tentatively, D is TRBD2 (6 bases). This CDR3 has 15 amino acids. Germline V lookup: CDR1 DFQATT, CDR2 SNEGSKA (reference sequence). This CDR3 is CSARNSGDIQETQYF. As DNA, the CDR3 is TGCAGTGCCCGAAATAGCGGCGACATTCAAGAGACCCAGTACTTT.

This rearrangement joins TRBV6-2 or TRBV6-3 to TRBJ2-1, with 7 bases that match TRBD2. The CDR3 contains 17 residues. Germline V lookup: CDR1 MNHEY, CDR2 SVGEGT. J gave up 2 bases and V 0 bases, and 7 bases lay outside the gene matches. In DNA form, the CDR3 reads TGTGCCAGCAGTTACTCGATCACGGGACTACCCTACAATGAGCAGTTCTTC. Its translation is CASSYSITGLPYNEQFF.

This clonotype was counted between two and nine times. The rearrangement uses TRBV2 and TRBJ1-1; D is undetermined. The CDR3 is 13 amino acids. Trimming took 4 bases from V and 5 from J, leaving 11 bases between them. In germline, CDR1 is SNHLY, CDR2 FYNNEI. CDR3 DNA: TGTGCCAGCAGTGTGGAAGGGCGGACTGAAGCTTTCTTT. Residues: CASSVEGRTEAFF.

This chain joins TRBV28 and TRBJ1-2, with 7 bases aligning to TRBD1. The CDR3 contains 15 residues. V lost 6 bases and J lost 2; bases outside the gene matches: 9. The germline gives CDR1 MDHEN, CDR2 SYDVKM. The CDR3 DNA reads TGTGCCAGCAGCCCCCGGGACAGCTTCAACTATGGCTACACCTTC. Its translation: CASSPRDSFNYGYTF.

The J gene is TRBJ2-5, the V gene TRBV5-6, with D unclear. The V and J ends lost 8 bases and 2 bases respectively, with 16 bases between them. Germline V gives CDR1 SGHDT, CDR2 YYEEEE. The CDR3 contains 14 residues. CDR3 in amino acids: CASFLSGRQETQYF. CDR3 nucleotide sequence: TGTGCCAGTTTTTTGTCGGGCAGACAAGAGACCCAGTACTTC. The full variable domain, its missing parts supplied by reference TRBV5-6 and TRBJ2-5, is DAGVTQSPTHLIKTRGQQVTLRCSPKSGHDTVSWYQQALGQGPQFIFQYYEEEERQRGNFPDRFSGHQFPNYSSELNVNALLLGDSALYLCASFLSGRQETQYFGPGTRLLVL.

This chain joins TRBV12-3 or TRBV12-4 and TRBJ2-7; 10 bases agree with TRBD2. The J segment lost 2 bases and the V segment lost 10 bases, leaving 8 bases of the junction unmatched. The CDR3 runs to 14 residues. In nucleotides, the CDR3 is TGTGCCACCTACCGACTAGCGGGTACCTACGAGCAGTACTTC. This codes for CATYRLAGTYEQYF.

V and J are TRBV25-1 and TRBJ1-1; possible D gene TRBD1, 6 bases. Between the trimmed V and J ends, which lost 6 bases and 3 bases, there was a span of 11 bases. Per the germline V gene, CDR1 is MGHDK and CDR2 is SYGVNS. This CDR3 comprises 13 residues. DNA of the CDR3: TGTGCCAGCAGAGGTGCAGGGGACACTGAAGCTTTCTTT. This codes for CASRGAGDTEAFF.

This clonotype was counted between two and nine times. The chain carries TRBV10-3 and TRBJ2-3; D perhaps matches TRBD2 (5 bases). This CDR3 is built from 13 residues. Between the trimmed V and J ends, which lost 10 bases and 1 base, there was a span of 12 bases. CDR1 ENHRY and CDR2 SYGVKD come from the germline V gene. The CDR3 sequence is CASAVARTDTQYF. CDR3 sequence (DNA): TGTGCCAGCGCTGTAGCGCGCACAGATACGCAGTATTTT.

This clonotype was seen a single time. This rearrangement joins TRBV6-5 to TRBJ2-5; 7 bases fit TRBD1. The DNA matches TRBJ2-7 better at its end, which makes the J call doubtful. CDR3 length equals 13 residues. Per the germline V gene, CDR1 is MNHEY and CDR2 is SVGAGI. The CDR3: CASSPSGGGEQYF. The CDR3 region has the DNA TGTGCCAGCAGTCCTTCAGGGGGTGGCGAGCAGTACTTC.

The chain is built from TRBV25-1 and TRBJ2-1; tentatively, D is TRBD1 or TRBD2 (5 bases each). The V end was cut by 9 bases, the J end by 8 bases, with 14 bases between. This CDR3 is built from 12 residues. Germline assignment: CDR1 MGHDK and CDR2 SYGVNS. For the CDR3, the DNA is TGTGCCAGTAGCGCCGTGGGGGATGAGCAGTTCTTC. This sequence encodes CASSAVGDEQFF.

This clonotype appeared once. The V gene is TRBV20-1, the J gene TRBJ2-1; D perhaps matches TRBD2 (6 bases). CDR3 length: 16 residues. Trimming removed 0 bases from V and 0 bases from J, with 12 bases in between. The V gene's germline CDR1 is DFQATT and CDR2 SNEGSKA (reference sequence). Written as DNA, the CDR3 is TGCAGTGCTAGAGATCCTAGCGACAGCTCCTACAATGAGCAGTTCTTC. Translating gives CSARDPSDSSYNEQFF.

The chain carries TRBV27 and TRBJ1-2; D might be TRBD1 (5 bases). Trimming stripped 6 bases from V and 2 bases from J, with 13 bases between. Germline assignment: CDR1 MNHEY and CDR2 SMNVEV (reference sequence). This CDR3 spans 14 amino acids. The CDR3 DNA follows: TGTGCCAGCAGCTTGGCTGACAGAAACTATGGCTACACCTTC. Residues: CASSLADRNYGYTF.

This clonotype came up a few times. The V gene is TRBV20-1, the J gene TRBJ2-7, with 7 bases fitting TRBD1. Looked up from germline, CDR1 is DFQATT and CDR2 is SNEGSKA (reference sequence). Trimming cost V 3 bases and J 4 bases; bases outside gene matches: 9. There are 14 residues in the CDR3. In DNA, the CDR3 is TGCAGTGCTAGCCTGGACAGGACTTTTTACGAGCAGTACTTC. This encodes CSASLDRTFYEQYF.

This clonotype was recorded at least ten times. The chain links TRBV12-3 or TRBV12-4 to TRBJ2-1, with TRBD2 identical over 10 bases. J was trimmed by 7 bases and V by 2 bases; bases with no gene match: 2. This CDR3 has 14 residues. This CDR3 is CASSLLAGVNEQFF. The CDR3 nucleotides are TGTGCCAGCAGTTTACTAGCGGGAGTGAATGAGCAGTTCTTC.

To note about this clonotype: A much bigger clone sits one base away, suggesting this may be a read error. The chain employs TRBV15 and TRBJ2-4; D may be TRBD1 (6 bases). The J call may be in error: the DNA end matches TRBJ2-7 better. The CDR3 spans 17 residues. Germline CDR1 reads LNHNV; CDR2 reads YYDKDF (reference sequence). The CDR3 spells CATSRDEWSGHSYEQYF. DNA for the CDR3: TGTGCCACCAGCAGAGATGAGTGGTCGGGACACTCCTACGAGCAGTACTTC.

This clonotype has just a few counts. The chain couples TRBV12-3 or TRBV12-4 to TRBJ1-2; TRBD1 is a possible D gene (5 bases). V lost 6 bases to trimming and J lost 3 bases, with 14 bases between them. This CDR3 region has 14 residues. For the CDR3, the DNA is TGTGCCAGCAGAGACCGGGGCGCGCACTATGGCTACACCTTC. Translated: CASRDRGAHYGYTF.

A few counts support this clonotype. The chain links TRBV6-5 to TRBJ2-1; D could derive from TRBD1 or TRBD2 (6 bases each). CDR1 MNHEY and CDR2 SVGAGI come from the germline V gene. With 0 bases removed from V and 7 bases from J, the gap between germline ends came to 19 bases. The CDR3 has 17 residues. CDR3 bases: TGTGCCAGCAGTTACTCGACTGGCGGAGGGGGAGGAAATGAGCAGTTCTTC. Protein sequence: CASSYSTGGGGGNEQFF.

This sequence joins TRBV28 and TRBJ2-5; the match to TRBD2 covers 10 bases. The J call is uncertain, as TRBJ2-7 better fits the DNA end. CDR3 length: 15 amino acids. CDR1 is MDHEN, CDR2 SYDVKM, per germline. The CDR3, as DNA: TGTGCCAGCAGTTCCGCCGGGACTAGCGTAGCCGAGCAGTACTTC. As protein: CASSSAGTSVAEQYF.

The V gene is TRBV18, the J gene TRBJ2-3, with TRBD2 as a possible D gene (5 bases). V was trimmed by 3 bases and J by 6 bases, leaving 10 bases between them. This CDR3 has 13 amino acids. The germline V gene has CDR1 KGHSH and CDR2 LQKENI. CDR3 sequence (DNA): TGTGCCAGCTCACCGAGGGAACCCGATACGCAGTATTTT. It yields the protein CASSPREPDTQYF.

This clonotype was detected only a few times. As DNA, the CDR3 is TGTGCCAGCTTACCAGCGGGGGACAGAGCCTACGAGCAGTACTTC. Protein sequence: CASLPAGDRAYEQYF. This chain joins TRBV2 and TRBJ2-5; D possibly corresponds to TRBD2 (8 bases). The J call may be incorrect, as the DNA end agrees better with TRBJ2-7. CDR3 length: 15 residues. The germline gives CDR1 SNHLY, CDR2 FYNNEI.